The TCR beta chain under discussion was sequenced for a study of cytomegalovirus exposure and HLA in healthy donors (dated by TCRdb to about 2017). Concerning the study at large: According to an earlier analysis of several hundred of the donors, about 179 million T cells yielded 90 million to 130 million unique TCR beta sequences and around 300 Gb of sequence data. The genetic ancestry cluster associated with self-reported Caucasian donors included approximately 85% of the roughly 400 genotyped donors. In addition to the first cohort of around 670 subjects, a separate validation cohort of 120 different subjects was used. The study aimed to test whether signatures of past pathogen exposure could be identified by cataloging public T cell receptors. Alongside the repertoire data, information on donor age, sex, ethnicity and CMV serostatus was compiled. On average, about 200,000 unique TCR beta nucleotide sequences were sequenced per donor among several hundred genotyped donors of the cohort, with around 19% of those sequences being non-productive. A later analysis re-examined previously published TCR beta repertoires from more than 650 donors and added high-resolution HLA genotyping to investigate patterns of TCR occurrence. Genome-wide SNP genotypes for about 65% of the roughly 700 donors were used in a later genetic analysis, which treated that subset as a discovery cohort. Both class I and class II loci were covered by HLA typing, at four-digit resolution. Every discovery cohort repertoire had been produced on one sequencing platform. Typing coverage differed by locus: A, B, C, DRB1 and DQB1 were typed in roughly 629-630 donors, DQA1 in 500 to 550, DPA1 in some 570, and DPB1 in 472. An earlier analysis of around 580 of the donors used high-throughput TCR beta sequencing to judge whether each TCR beta V gene segment behaved as functional or pseudogenic. Five DR-DQ haplotypes were handled as single units for association and clustering because linkage in the cohort was strong. Using immunosequencing, the study profiled T cell repertoires from fewer than 700 subjects and related those repertoires to cytomegalovirus serostatus. An early release covering roughly 580 HLA-typed donors comprised 250 to 350 gigabases of sequencing data and 85 million to 100 million unique TCR sequences. Rather than drawing on any new phenotypic data, the later analysis identified candidate immune exposures from TCR beta sequences and the way those sequences occurred across donors. The study combined high-throughput TCR immunosequencing, statistical association of individual TCRs with disease status, and machine learning to predict cytomegalovirus infection status.

In the case of this clone: Its antigen is still unknown. Nothing much larger sits one base from this clone, and base qualities are not available.

Here V drops 3 bases and J drops 5 bases, and the junction holds 11 bases not matched to any gene. Spanning cysteine to phenylalanine, the CDR3 consists of 17 amino acids. This entry keeps only the CDR3 DNA: 51 bases, framed from base 1. Taken from the germline V gene (reference sequence), the CDR1 and CDR2 loops are LNHDA and SQIVND. Overall study outcomes, separate from this receptor: Specific HLA alleles were associated with 16,951 TCR beta sequences at a false discovery rate of 0.05 in a later analysis. In both the original and validation cohorts, the classifier was reported to diagnose cytomegalovirus status with high specificity and sensitivity. Broadly in line with IMGT annotations, most TCR beta V segments showed up in productive rearrangements about 90% or about 30% of the time in an earlier analysis of approximately 640 of the donors. The 87-base-pair reads could not distinguish some IMGT-functional V segments, including TRBV6-2 and TRBV6-3, so those segments were excluded. The study listed approximately 150 TCR beta chains as associated with cytomegalovirus. Linkage disequilibrium might explain the correlated functional status among segregating V segments, but an unknown experimental factor could not be excluded. Presence/absence analyses assumed roughly uniform sequencing depth across donors, an assumption that may not hold. Because HLA typing was unavailable for some donors at each locus, only the typed subset was used in association tests. A group of highly shared sequence variants was considered likely to be a technical artifact of the sequencing pipeline. A later analysis reported that several top co-occurrence clusters appeared linked to parvovirus B19, influenza, CMV and Epstein-Barr virus. Strong co-occurrence of HLA alleles, especially DR and DQ, made assigning TCR associations to individual alleles difficult. In this cohort, only TCR beta chains were sequenced, and detectable features were limited by the absence of alpha or paired-chain data. Compared with the approximately 600-donor mean, donors in an Asian-associated ancestry cluster had fewer N-insertions in productive TCRs, according to a later genetic analysis. Compared with equally common non-associated chains, HLA-associated TCR beta chains in a later analysis were more clonally expanded and had lower generation probabilities. Because counts were too low, under 20 rarely observed V segments, including chromosome 9 orphons, were left out of the earlier analysis of some 600 of the donors. CMV serostatus was the only immune exposure information available for the cohort. A further reported finding was that TCR beta sequences accurately predicted the HLA-A and HLA-B alleles for most subjects in the first cohort. According to a later analysis, TCR association rates differed among HLA loci, with DRB1 alleles showing the most associated TCRs and HLA-C alleles showing the fewest. A later genetic analysis associated a missense DCLRE1C variant with V-gene and J-gene trimming of TCR beta chains, and an independent cohort replicated the association. While some public TCRs were present in many individuals, most TCR sequences turned up only very rarely across donors. In vitro tests confirmed that a few of the cytomegalovirus-associated TCR beta chains recognize cytomegalovirus antigens. Most CMV-associated TCR beta chains appeared to be HLA-restricted in a later analysis, and the HLA associations seemed to be driven largely by CMV exposure. The authors suggested that the approach could potentially be extended to other disease states and immunological phenotypes.

The cohort comprised hundreds of healthy bone marrow donors. Cohort members were all nominally healthy when sampled, although unrecorded immune exposures were likely present. The donor tested CMV seropositive, placing the donor among the 289 seropositive members of the cohort. A peripheral blood sample was provided by each donor, and peripheral blood mononuclear cells were used for TCR beta sequencing. Genomic DNA was extracted from the blood cell samples with the Qiagen DNeasy Blood Extraction Kit. Libraries came from the immunoSEQ multiplex PCR assay. The multiplex PCR relied on a mix of 60 forward primers for TCR Vbeta segments and 13 reverse primers for TCR Jbeta segments. The CDR3 region of rearranged TCR beta genes was amplified from genomic DNA by a multiplex PCR assay. Amplified TCR beta libraries were sequenced as 87-base-pair reads on the Illumina HiSeq System. The paper's processing steps were these. A later analysis tallied roughly 78 million unique TCR beta chains across the roughly 610 repertoires, and around 9.9 million of those chains were shared by two or more donors. A nearest-neighbor algorithm error-corrected the raw reads and collapsed the reads into unique sequences, merging closely related sequences to remove PCR and sequencing errors. CDR3 sequences were aligned to IMGT reference sequences to assign V, D and J gene segments. Each retained sequence needed at least a six-nucleotide match to both a V gene segment and a J gene segment. A rearrangement counted as productive if the CDR3 had no stop codons and remained in frame with V and J, and every other rearrangement counted as non-productive. Following IMGT convention, CDR3 was defined as the stretch from the second conserved V-encoded cysteine up to the conserved J-encoded phenylalanine. The earlier analysis of about 560 of the donors excluded any sequence lacking an unambiguous match to a single V gene segment. In an earlier analysis of 587 of the donors, V segments were called functional above 56.7% productive rearrangements and were called segregating when the between-donor standard deviation exceeded 5%. To diagnose cytomegalovirus status from the catalog of TCR beta chain sequences, a statistical classification framework was built. In a later analysis, TCR nucleotide sequences were compared against IMGT/GENE-DB human TR gene sequences so that V and J genes could be assigned. The TCRdist pipeline was used in a later analysis to assign CDR3 sequences and most-parsimonious VDJ recombination scenarios. In a later analysis, each TCR beta chain was defined by its CDR3 amino acid sequence together with its V-gene family, and reads without a unique V-gene family were excluded. In a later analysis, around 650 highly shared, low-generation-probability nucleotide sequences were removed to address suspected cross-contamination and a sequencing artifact. For each public chain, a later analysis derived a clonal expansion index from normalized ranks of inferred template counts within each repertoire. Generation probabilities in a later analysis came from a VDJ recombination model fitted to out-of-frame rearrangements, and those results were checked against IGoR. In a later analysis, hypergeometric tests were used to score TCR-TCR, TCR-HLA and TCR-CMV co-occurrence, with a repertoire-size bias correction applied to TCR pairs. A later analysis estimated false discovery rates by permuting HLA or CMV assignments 20 times. In a later analysis, co-occurring TCRs were grouped using DBSCAN, and TCRdist sequence similarity was added for clustering within HLA-allele-positive subsets. Repertoires with fewer than 30,000 or more than 120,000 public chains, plus five repertoires with anomalous nucleotide sharing, were excluded from co-occurrence clustering. TCRdb holds this immuneACCESS table with in-frame rearrangements only. Some clones are missing; in checked studies, unresolved V genes explain under half, and the rest has no known cause. That table supplies the V and J calls and clone size; D and trimming were determined from the DNA. Within this sample are more than 95,000 clones, with 60% to 80% of them counted one time only. Roughly 8.6% of the sample is taken by the ten largest.

The sequence joins TRBV19 to TRBJ2-5; 11 central bases correspond to TRBD2. This TCR came from a woman aged 40 to 49 in good health and CMV-seropositive. Input material: PBMCs. The CDR3 loop reads CASSMGITSGSAETQYF. The nucleotide sequence reads as follows: TGTGCCAGTAGTATGGGGATTACTAGCGGGAGTGCGGAGACCCAGTACTTC. The CDR3 plus the reference TRBV19 and TRBJ2-5 genes for the other parts give the full variable domain: DGGITQSPKYLFRKEGQNVTLSCEQNLNHDAMYWYRQDPGQGLRLIYYSQIVNDFQKGDIAEGYSVSREKKESFPLTVTSAQKNPTAFYLCASSMGITSGSAETQYFGPGTRLLVL.